Each of the 8 T cell receptor beta chains below was sequenced from the same sample in a study of T-cell reconstitution after alpha-beta-depleted transplantation in children. For TCRbeta, the library was prepared with unique molecular identifiers. In TCRdb, the PCR reads were re-called with MiXCR into one record per CDR3 protein. The table shows around 370,000 distinct CDR3 sequences, with 15% to 20% occurring only once. This material consisted of PBMCs, mostly from graft donor cells, taken 360 days after TCRalphabeta/CD19-depleted stem cell transplant. These receptors were obtained from a male patient between 2 and 15 years old who had a stem cell transplant for acute lymphoblastic leukemia, so the T cells may come from the graft donor.

At least ten counts were recorded for this clonotype. This chain joins TRBV29-1 and TRBJ2-5, with TRBD2 matching 11 bases. V was clipped by 4 bases and J by 6 bases; unmatched bases: 16. This CDR3 contains 17 residues. Germline assignment: CDR1 SQVTM and CDR2 ANQGSEA. CDR3 sequence: CSVAEVAGGDLSQTQYF. The DNA of the CDR3 is TGCAGCGTTGCAGAGGTAGCGGGAGGGGATCTCTCCCAGACCCAGTACTTC.

Only one count was recorded for this clonotype. CDR3 loop: CASSLAGREVPPDTQYF. As DNA, the CDR3 is TGCGCCAGCAGCTTGGCCGGTAGGGAGGTCCCACCAGATACGCAGTATTTT. The genes are TRBV5-1 and TRBJ2-3; D is possibly TRBD2 (6 bases). The CDR3 sequence is 17 residues long. V gave up 0 bases and J gave up 4 bases, with 18 bases separating them. Germline V lookup: CDR1 SGHRS, CDR2 YFSETQ.

In this sample, this clonotype turned up a few times. The chain links TRBV2 to TRBJ2-5, with D possibly being TRBD2 (7 bases). CDR3 length: 16 amino acids. Looked up from germline, CDR1 is SNHLY and CDR2 is FYNNEI. Deletions cut 6 bases from V and 5 bases from J, with 22 bases between. The CDR3 here is CASSPPTGKGGETQYF. The CDR3 DNA reads as TGTGCCAGCAGCCCCCCTACAGGGAAGGGAGGGGAGACCCAGTACTTC.

This clonotype was seen a few times. This chain uses TRBV6-1 with TRBJ2-1, with D possibly being TRBD2 (5 bases). The CDR3 runs 16 residues. The V end lost 6 bases, the J end lost 4 bases, and 19 bases lay between the germline ends. Germline V gene data show CDR1 as MNHNS and CDR2 as SASEGT. As DNA, the CDR3 is TGTGCCAGCAGAGCCCTGGGAGAGCGAATATACAATGAGCAGTTCTTC. Translating gives CASRALGERIYNEQFF.

This rearrangement joins TRBV7-9 to TRBJ2-7; 7 nucleotides match TRBD2. Germline V lookup: CDR1 SEHNR, CDR2 FQNEAQ (reference sequence). This CDR3 spans 14 amino acids. Losses at the gene ends were 4 bases for V and 1 base for J; bases not matched to a gene: 4. The CDR3 nucleotides are TGTGCCAGCAGCTGGACTAGTCCTTCCTACGAGCAGTACTTC. Amino acids: CASSWTSPSYEQYF.

The chain combines TRBV4-1 with TRBJ2-1; D not resolved. Between the trimmed V and J ends, which lost 1 base and 10 bases, there was a span of 17 bases. Germline CDR1 reads MGHRA; CDR2 reads YSYEKL. There are 15 residues in the CDR3. The CDR3 here is CASSQAFLLVEEQFF. The DNA of the CDR3 is TGCGCCAGCAGCCAAGCCTTTCTCCTCGTCGAAGAGCAGTTCTTC.

This clonotype came up a few times. The chain links TRBV18 to TRBJ2-5, with D possibly being TRBD1 or TRBD2 (5 bases each). Trimming removed 1 base from V and 3 bases from J, with 15 bases in between. Germline values: CDR1 KGHSH, CDR2 LQKENI. The CDR3 loop spans 16 amino acids. The CDR3: CASSPQGRRGKETQYF. CDR3 nucleotides: TGTGCCAGCTCACCACAGGGACGACGTGGGAAAGAGACCCAGTACTTC.

The rearrangement uses TRBV19 and TRBJ2-1, with D tentatively TRBD1 (5 bases). V was cut by 3 bases and J by 6 bases, with 15 bases left in between. There are 15 residues in the CDR3. Looked up from germline, CDR1 is LNHDA and CDR2 is SQIVND (reference sequence). CDR3: CASSIRDRSLNEQFF. The CDR3 DNA reads as TGTGCCAGTAGTATCAGGGATCGAAGCCTCAATGAGCAGTTCTTC.